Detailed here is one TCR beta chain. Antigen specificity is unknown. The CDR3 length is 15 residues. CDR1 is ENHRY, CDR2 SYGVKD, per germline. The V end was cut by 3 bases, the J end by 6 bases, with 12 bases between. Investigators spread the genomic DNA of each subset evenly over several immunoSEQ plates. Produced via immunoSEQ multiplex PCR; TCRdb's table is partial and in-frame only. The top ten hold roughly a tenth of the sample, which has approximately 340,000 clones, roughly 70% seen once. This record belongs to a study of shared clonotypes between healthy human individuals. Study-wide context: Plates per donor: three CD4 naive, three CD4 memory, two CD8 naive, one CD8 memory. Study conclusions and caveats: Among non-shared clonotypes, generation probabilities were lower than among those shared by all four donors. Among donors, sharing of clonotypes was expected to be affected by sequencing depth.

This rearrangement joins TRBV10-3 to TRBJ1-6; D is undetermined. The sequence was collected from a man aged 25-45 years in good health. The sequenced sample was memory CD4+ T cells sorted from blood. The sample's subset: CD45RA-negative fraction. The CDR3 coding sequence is TGTGCCATCAGTGATGCGGGCAGGCCTAATTCACCCCTCCACTTT. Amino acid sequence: CAISDAGRPNSPLHF.